The 11 T cell receptor beta chains below come from one sample, sequenced in a study of vaccination effects on CD4 cells after COVID-19. No antigen has been assigned to these receptors. Pools of viral peptides were used by the ViraFEST assay to expand antigen-specific CD4+ T cells ahead of sequencing. With about 9 days of culture completed, CD4+ T cells were isolated. The method was immunoSEQ multiplex PCR; TCRdb's version includes in-frame clones alone and lacks a portion of them. The sample lists about 61,000 clones, more than 80% occurring once. Material: CD4+ T cells from PBMCs cultured with HCoV-229E spike peptides, obtained before COVID-19 vaccination. The receptor source for this set is a human donor who received a COVID-19 vaccine.

The chain links TRBV7-6 to TRBJ2-5; TRBD1 matches at 7 bases. V was clipped by 4 bases and J by 5 bases; unmatched bases: 10. The CDR3 is 15 amino acids. Per germline, CDR1 SGHVS and CDR2 FNYEAQ. CDR3 region: CASSSIQGNLETQYF. The CDR3 DNA is TGTGCCAGCAGCTCGATACAGGGGAATTTGGAGACCCAGTACTTC.

The chain uses TRBV6-2 or TRBV6-3 and TRBJ1-5; TRBD1 matches at 7 bases. Germline assignment: CDR1 MNHEY and CDR2 SVGEGT. The J segment lost 7 bases and the V segment lost 2 bases, leaving 8 bases of the junction unmatched. This CDR3 contains 15 residues. The CDR3 region has the DNA TGTGCCAGCAGTTACGGGGGGACAGTAACACAGCCCCAGCATTTT. As protein: CASSYGGTVTQPQHF.

This clone was counted once. J is TRBJ1-2 and V is TRBV2, with D possibly being TRBD1 (6 bases). V was cut by 7 bases and J by 3 bases, with 18 bases left in between. Germline lookup yields CDR1 SNHLY and CDR2 FYNNEI. CDR3 size: 15 residues. The CDR3 loop is CASNERDIVYYGYTF. CDR3 coding DNA: TGTGCCAGCAACGAGAGGGACATAGTGTACTATGGCTACACCTTC.

This clone was detected once. The J gene is TRBJ1-1, the V gene TRBV6-5; 7 bases fit TRBD1. Germline V gene data show CDR1 as MNHEY and CDR2 as SVGAGI. The junction had 3 bases not matched to a gene; V was cut back by 0 bases and J by 2 bases. The CDR3 extends over 15 amino acids. In DNA, the CDR3 is TGTGCCAGCAGTTACTCGAACAGGGGCAACACTGAAGCTTTCTTT. It encodes CASSYSNRGNTEAFF.

This chain connects TRBV19 to TRBJ1-2; D is ambiguous. Germline CDR1 LNHDA, CDR2 SQIVND (reference sequence). Trimming removed 8 bases at V and 3 bases at J, with 7 bases between. This CDR3 region has 11 residues. The CDR3, as DNA: TGTGCCAGTGGGAGACACTATGGCTACACCTTC. Its translation: CASGRHYGYTF.

V and J are TRBV6-5 and TRBJ1-1, with unresolved D. The length of the CDR3 is 14 residues. CDR1 and CDR2 from the germline V gene are MNHEY and SVGAGI. V gave up 0 bases and J gave up 5 bases, with 10 bases separating them. The CDR3 protein is CASSYSTSGTEAFF. In nucleotides, the CDR3 is TGTGCCAGCAGTTACTCGACGAGTGGGACTGAAGCTTTCTTT.

J is TRBJ2-3 and V is TRBV4-2; either TRBD1 or TRBD2 may fit D (7 bases each). V lost 5 bases, J lost 9 bases, and 15 bases lay in between. CDR3 length: 13 residues. Germline V CDR1 and CDR2: LGHNA, YNFKEQ. CDR3 loop: CASSTDRRGTQYF. In nucleotides, the CDR3 is TGTGCCAGCAGCACGGACAGGCGGGGGACGCAGTATTTT.

The chain has TRBV5-4 and TRBJ2-5; 10 bases line up with TRBD1. This CDR3 region has 18 residues. Unmatched junction bases numbered 12, after V lost 1 base and J lost 3 bases. CDR1 is SGHNT, CDR2 YYREEE, per germline (reference sequence). The CDR3 spells CASSLYGTGVSGKETQYF. For the CDR3, the DNA is TGTGCCAGCAGCTTGTACGGGACAGGGGTGTCGGGGAAAGAGACCCAGTACTTC. The complete variable domain, with remaining parts taken from reference TRBV5-4 and TRBJ2-5, reads ETGVTQSPTHLIKTRGQQVTLRCSSQSGHNTVSWYQQALGQGPQFIFQYYREEENGRGNFPPRFSGLQFPNYSSELNVNALELDDSALYLCASSLYGTGVSGKETQYFGPGTRLLVL.

V usage is TRBV6-1 and J usage is TRBJ1-6; D is possibly TRBD1 (6 bases). Looked up from germline, CDR1 is MNHNS and CDR2 is SASEGT. Trimming took 2 bases from V and 7 from J, leaving 12 bases between them. This CDR3 is 15 amino acids long. CDR3 sequence reads: CASSERRGRNSPLHF. The DNA for the CDR3 is TGTGCCAGCAGTGAACGCAGGGGTAGAAATTCACCCCTCCACTTT.

The rearrangement uses TRBV10-3 and TRBJ2-3, with TRBD1 matching 9 bases. V dropped 9 bases and J dropped 3; count of bases not matched to a gene: 4. The CDR3 extends over 13 amino acids. CDR1 and CDR2 from the germline V gene are ENHRY and SYGVKD. CDR3: CAIRGTGTDTQYF. CDR3 sequence (DNA): TGTGCCATACGGGGGACAGGGACAGATACGCAGTATTTT.

This clone showed up just once. V gene TRBV18 combines with J gene TRBJ2-1, with 10 positions matching TRBD1. CDR3 size: 13 residues. Germline CDR1 is KGHSH and CDR2 is LQKENI. V shed 6 bases, J shed 5 bases, and the junction held 1 base outside the gene matches. CDR3: CASSTGGNNEQFF. The CDR3 nucleotides are TGTGCCAGCTCGACAGGGGGCAACAATGAGCAGTTCTTC.